The rows below give T cell receptor beta chains drawn from one sample of a study of PD-1 blockade in classical Hodgkin lymphoma. Sequencing used immunoSEQ multiplex PCR; TCRdb keeps in-frame clones, though not all of them. The sample lists roughly 50,000 clones, more than 65% occurring once. This sample comprised peripheral blood mononuclear cells (PBMCs), obtained at baseline. The receptors come from a human donor with classical Hodgkin lymphoma. Both conserved end residues are part of each CDR3. A D gene is named only where the DNA matches it firmly. Clone size is not always given. Where it is, it says once, few, many or a class for expanded clones.

NA,TRBJ2-1,once,TRBV10-2,CASSEVDPPNEQFF,TGCGCCAGCAGTGAGGTCGACCCGCCGAATGAGCAGTTCTTC
TRBD2,TRBJ2-1,NA,TRBV7-2,CASSLTSGRNEQFF,TGTGCCAGCAGCCTGACTAGCGGGAGAAATGAGCAGTTCTTC
NA,TRBJ1-1,NA,TRBV16,CASTGGVTEAFF,TGTGCCAGCACTGGGGGAGTCACTGAAGCTTTCTTT
TRBD2,TRBJ2-1,NA,TRBV7-2,CASSLESGRAYEQFF,TGTGCCAGCAGCTTAGAAAGCGGGAGGGCCTATGAGCAGTTCTTC
NA,TRBJ2-1,NA,TRBV28,CASSLSGLVQFF,TGTGCCAGCAGTTTATCTGGTTTAGTGCAGTTCTTC
NA,TRBJ2-3,NA,TRBV7-2,CASSSRLGQGTDTQYF,TGTGCCAGCAGCTCAAGACTAGGGCAAGGCACAGATACGCAGTATTTT
NA,TRBJ2-2,NA,TRBV30,CAWSVAGLGLTGELFF,TGTGCCTGGAGTGTAGCAGGTCTAGGGCTCACCGGGGAGCTGTTTTTT
NA,TRBJ2-7,NA,TRBV4-3,CASSLDWGYSYEQYF,TGCGCCAGCAGCCTAGACTGGGGTTACTCCTACGAGCAGTACTTC
NA,TRBJ1-2,NA,TRBV4-3,CASSQDSRYGYTF,TGCGCCAGCAGCCAGGACAGCCGCTATGGCTACACCTTC
TRBD2,TRBJ2-7,NA,TRBV18,CASSPPQRELYEQYF,TGTGCCAGCTCACCACCGCAGCGGGAGCTATACGAGCAGTACTTC
NA,TRBJ1-5,few,TRBV4-3,CASSQDWRNGDQPQHF,TGCGCCAGCAGCCAAGATTGGCGGAACGGGGATCAGCCCCAGCATTTT
NA,TRBJ2-7,NA,TRBV25-1,CASSLGRYEQYF,TGTGCCAGCAGCCTAGGGAGATACGAGCAGTACTTC
TRBD1,TRBJ1-2,few,TRBV7-2,CASSLGVGGQGAWYGYTF,TGTGCCAGCAGCTTAGGAGTAGGCGGGCAGGGGGCCTGGTATGGCTACACCTTC
NA,TRBJ1-5,NA,TRBV19,CASSIGALANQPQHF,TGTGCCAGTAGTATCGGGGCTCTCGCCAATCAGCCCCAGCATTTT
NA,TRBJ2-1,NA,TRBV2,CASKSGTSSYNEQFF,TGTGCCAGCAAGAGCGGGACAAGCTCCTACAATGAGCAGTTCTTC
NA,TRBJ2-7,NA,TRBV29-1,CSVELSDNGYEQYF,TGCAGCGTTGAACTTAGCGACAACGGCTACGAGCAGTACTTC
TRBD2,TRBJ2-7,NA,TRBV6-5,CASSQPGLAGYEQYF,TGTGCCAGCAGTCAACCAGGACTAGCGGGCTACGAGCAGTACTTC
TRBD2,TRBJ2-5,NA,TRBV5-1,CASSPGLAYQETQYF,TGCGCCAGCAGCCCGGGACTAGCGTACCAAGAGACCCAGTACTTC
TRBD2,TRBJ2-3,NA,TRBV30,CAWSRTSGRTDTQYF,TGTGCCTGGAGTCGGACTAGCGGGAGGACAGATACGCAGTATTTT
NA,TRBJ1-2,NA,TRBV11-2,CASSLVVPIFKGTNYGYTF,TGTGCCAGCAGCTTAGTAGTCCCCATCTTTAAGGGTACTAACTATGGCTACACCTTC
NA,TRBJ2-7,NA,TRBV7-2,CASSRDPKARTEQYF,TGTGCCAGCAGTCGCGACCCCAAGGCTCGTACCGAGCAGTACTTC
NA,TRBJ2-2,once,TRBV5-6,CASSLGGEAGELFF,TGTGCCAGCAGCTTGGGAGGGGAGGCCGGGGAGCTGTTTTTT
TRBD2,TRBJ2-7,NA,TRBV2,CANRATSDMRYEQYF,TGTGCCAACCGTGCGACTAGCGACATGAGGTACGAGCAGTACTTC
NA,TRBJ2-7,NA,TRBV5-6,CASSLSSVSKQYF,TGTGCCAGCAGCTTAAGCTCTGTAAGTAAGCAGTACTTC
NA,TRBJ2-5,NA,TRBV14,CASSHLDTQETQYF,TGTGCCAGCAGCCACCTAGACACCCAAGAGACCCAGTACTTC
NA,TRBJ1-2,once,TRBV6-1,CASSEGADGGYGYTF,TGTGCCAGCAGTGAAGGGGCGGACGGTGGGTATGGCTACACCTTC
TRBD1,TRBJ1-5,NA,TRBV5-5,CASSPGTGWDQPQHF,TGTGCCAGCAGCCCCGGGACAGGATGGGATCAGCCCCAGCATTTT
NA,TRBJ2-3,few,TRBV7-9,CASSPITDTQYF,TGTGCCAGCAGCCCCATCACAGATACGCAGTATTTT
TRBD2,TRBJ2-3,NA,TRBV2,CASDLPVFPAGGSTDTQYF,TGTGCCAGCGATTTACCCGTTTTTCCAGCGGGAGGGAGCACAGATACGCAGTATTTT
TRBD1,TRBJ1-4,NA,TRBV10-3,CAISEWGTDEKLFF,TGTGCCATCAGTGAGTGGGGGACAGACGAAAAACTGTTTTTT
TRBD1,TRBJ2-1,NA,TRBV12-5,CASRTGAYNEQFF,TGTGCTAGTAGGACAGGGGCCTACAATGAGCAGTTCTTC
TRBD1,TRBJ1-1,NA,TRBV6-1,CASSDGTGGNTEAFF,TGTGCCAGCAGTGACGGAACAGGGGGGAACACTGAAGCTTTCTTT
TRBD2,TRBJ2-1,NA,TRBV7-6,CASSVGTSGIGAYNEQFF,TGTGCCAGCAGCGTCGGGACTAGCGGGATAGGGGCCTACAATGAGCAGTTCTTC
NA,TRBJ1-1,NA,TRBV11-3,CASSLMGARDTEAFF,TGTGCCAGCAGCCTCATGGGGGCTCGGGACACTGAAGCTTTCTTT
TRBD2,TRBJ2-7,NA,TRBV11-2,CASSLAGGAGEQYF,TGTGCCAGCAGCTTAGCCGGGGGGGCGGGCGAGCAGTACTTC
NA,TRBJ2-1,NA,TRBV27,CASSANENRGGNEQFF,TGTGCCAGCAGTGCCAATGAAAACAGGGGGGGCAATGAGCAGTTCTTC
TRBD1,TRBJ2-3,NA,TRBV6-4,CASSLTGDPTDTQYF,TGTGCCAGCAGTCTAACAGGGGACCCCACAGATACGCAGTATTTT
NA,TRBJ2-7,NA,TRBV7-2,CASSDGLIYEQYF,TGTGCCAGCAGCGACGGCCTGATCTACGAGCAGTACTTC
NA,TRBJ2-3,NA,TRBV19,CASTGSSTDTQYF,TGTGCCAGTACGGGATCTAGCACAGATACGCAGTATTTT
NA,TRBJ2-1,NA,TRBV5-4,CASSLHQLNEQFF,TGTGCCAGCAGCCTTCATCAACTCAATGAGCAGTTCTTC
TRBD2,TRBJ2-1,NA,TRBV29-1,CSVVGRPGLADSSYNEQFF,TGCAGCGTTGTGGGGAGGCCTGGACTAGCGGACAGCTCCTACAATGAGCAGTTCTTC
TRBD1,TRBJ1-3,few,TRBV5-1,CASSSRGLGNTIYF,TGCGCCAGCAGCAGCAGGGGGTTAGGAAACACCATATATTTT
TRBD1,TRBJ1-6,NA,TRBV6-6,CASSPSTGTGNSPLHF,TGTGCCAGCAGTCCCTCGACAGGGACGGGAAATTCACCCCTCCACTTT
NA,TRBJ2-1,NA,TRBV27,CASSRVLYNEQFF,TGTGCCAGCAGCCGGGTCCTCTACAATGAGCAGTTCTTC